A single sample gave rise to the 31 T cell receptor beta chains below, sequenced in a study of OX40 agonist ivuxolimab in advanced cancers. TCRdb's copy holds only in-frame clones and misses some; the assay was immunoSEQ multiplex PCR. Found here are about 80,000 clones, 70% to 90% of them singletons; the top ten hold 20% to 30%. The sample here was CD4+ or CD8+ T cells sorted from blood, taken in a trial of the OX40 agonist ivuxolimab. These receptors came from an adult with an advanced solid tumor such as melanoma, head and neck, liver or kidney cancer.

The genes are TRBV9 and TRBJ2-1; the D is unclear. V was trimmed by 0 bases and J by 3 bases, leaving 7 bases between them. This CDR3 comprises 14 residues. Germline V CDR1 and CDR2: SGDLS, YYNGEE. The CDR3 DNA reads as TGTGCCAGCAGCGTAGAGGCTAACTACAATGAGCAGTTCTTC. Amino acids: CASSVEANYNEQFF.

The chain is built from TRBV12-5 and TRBJ2-5; 8 bases match TRBD1. This CDR3 comprises 14 residues. Per germline, CDR1 LGHNT and CDR2 FRNRAP. Losses at the gene ends were 5 bases for V and 4 bases for J; bases not matched to a gene: 6. The CDR3 loop reads CASGPGQGAETQYF. The CDR3, as DNA: TGTGCTAGTGGTCCCGGACAGGGAGCAGAGACCCAGTACTTC.

The genes are TRBV6-5 and TRBJ2-7; 9 bases agree with TRBD2. Per germline, CDR1 MNHEY and CDR2 SVGAGI. The V and J ends lost 7 bases and 1 base, in that order; junction bases with no gene match: 5. The CDR3 spans 14 residues. CDR3 in DNA: TGTGCCAGCACCCGACTAGCGGAATCCTACGAGCAGTACTTC. Its protein product is CASTRLAESYEQYF.

Ten or more counts support this clone. For the CDR3, the DNA is TGTGCCAGCAGCTTGTCGAGTCCCCCAGATACGCAGTATTTT. Encoded protein: CASSLSSPPDTQYF. The chain joins TRBV5-4 to TRBJ2-3, with D uncertain. V lost 1 base and J lost 4, with 10 bases in between. CDR3 length: 14 residues. Germline CDR1 and CDR2: SGHNT and YYREEE (reference sequence).

In its sample, this clone was seen a few times. V is TRBV28 and J is TRBJ2-7; 10 bases agree with TRBD1. CDR1 is MDHEN and CDR2 is SYDVKM in the germline V gene. V shed 5 bases, J shed 4 bases, and the junction held 8 bases outside the gene matches. The CDR3 spans 15 residues. CDR3 nucleotide sequence: TGTGCCAGCAGTCCCCGGACAGGGGGGTGGTACGAGCAGTACTTC. Residues: CASSPRTGGWYEQYF.

The V and J genes are TRBV20-1 and TRBJ1-2; 7 nucleotides match TRBD1. The J segment lost 5 bases and the V segment lost 6 bases, leaving 3 bases of the junction unmatched. The CDR3 sequence is 11 residues long. Per the germline V gene, CDR1 is DFQATT and CDR2 is SNEGSKA (reference sequence). CDR3 coding DNA: TGCAGTGCCGCGACAGGGTATGGCTACACCTTC. Translating it yields CSAATGYGYTF.

The rearrangement joins TRBV6-6 to TRBJ2-7; 11 bases are shared with TRBD1. Trimming removed 5 bases from V and 4 bases from J; junction bases left unmatched: 7. Germline CDR1 MNHNY, CDR2 SVGAGI (reference sequence). The CDR3 contains 15 residues. Here the CDR3 reads CASSRRTGGSYEQYF. The CDR3 DNA sequence: TGTGCCAGCAGTAGAAGGACAGGGGGCTCTTACGAGCAGTACTTC.

This CDR3 is CASTTQGAWSNEKLFF. The CDR3 bases are TGTGCCAGCACTACCCAGGGGGCTTGGTCTAATGAAAAACTGTTTTTT. This chain connects TRBV28 to TRBJ1-4, with 8 nucleotides matching TRBD1. Germline CDR1 MDHEN, CDR2 SYDVKM. The CDR3 has 16 amino acids. The V segment lost 7 bases and the J segment 3 bases; nucleotides outside the gene matches: 10.

The chain has TRBV6-6 and TRBJ2-1; 10 bases align to TRBD1. Per germline, CDR1 MNHNY and CDR2 SVGAGI (reference sequence). CDR3 size: 16 residues. V shed 7 bases and J 5 bases; nucleotides not matched to a gene: 11. DNA for the CDR3: TGTGCCAGCAACAACCCGGGACAGGGGATAGACAATGAGCAGTTCTTC. Its translation: CASNNPGQGIDNEQFF.

The chain employs TRBV27 and TRBJ1-6; D gene ambiguous. With 4 bases removed from V and 6 bases from J, the gap between germline ends came to 13 bases. Looked up from germline, CDR1 is MNHEY and CDR2 is SMNVEV (reference sequence). The CDR3 runs to 15 residues. CDR3 sequence: CASSSQVRGNSPLHF. The DNA for the CDR3 is TGTGCCAGCAGTTCCCAAGTCCGGGGTAATTCACCCCTCCACTTT.

On this clone: The germline gene is not matched at one end of the junction; a read error may be the cause. V is TRBV6-1 and J is TRBJ2-2, with D hard to call. CDR1 is MNHNS, CDR2 SASEGT, per germline. This CDR3 comprises 15 residues. CDR3 nucleotides: TGTGCCATCAGTGAAGCTGGTCACAACACCGGGGAGCTGTTTTTT. It specifies CAISEAGHNTGELFF.

The V call is TRBV15, the J call TRBJ2-5, with TRBD2 matching over 7 bases. Germline trimming cut 1 base from V and 6 bases from J; bases unmatched to any gene: 26. Germline CDR1 and CDR2: LNHNV and YYDKDF (reference sequence). The CDR3 is 21 amino acids. CDR3 DNA: TGTGCCACCAGCAGAGCCCCCCCGGTGACCGGCGGGCGGGAGACCCTACAGACCCAGTACTTC. Residues: CATSRAPPVTGGRETLQTQYF.

V and J are TRBV11-2 and TRBJ1-5; unclear D gene. Germline CDR1 is SGHAT and CDR2 is FQNNGV. The CDR3 totals 13 residues. V was trimmed by 2 bases and J by 0 bases, leaving 2 bases between them. CDR3 bases: TGTGCCAGCAGCTTATCTAGCAATCAGCCCCAGCATTTT. It is translated as CASSLSSNQPQHF.

Only one count was recorded for this clone. The V gene is TRBV6-6, the J gene TRBJ2-5, with 8 bases aligning to TRBD1. The tail of the sequence fits TRBJ2-7 better, so the J call may be wrong. Looked up from germline, CDR1 is MNHNY and CDR2 is SVGAGI (reference sequence). The CDR3 loop spans 15 amino acids. The CDR3, as DNA: TGTGCCAGCAGCGGGGGACAGGATCTCTCCTACGAGCAGTACTTC. Residues: CASSGGQDLSYEQYF.

This clone is a singleton in its sample. This chain connects TRBV2 to TRBJ1-1, with D unresolved. V was trimmed by 5 bases and J by 1 base, leaving 8 bases between them. The CDR3 is made up of 13 amino acids. Germline V gene sequence: CDR1 SNHLY, CDR2 FYNNEI. The CDR3 region has the DNA TGTGCCAGCAGTCTATCAGGGAACACTGAAGCTTTCTTT. Encoded protein: CASSLSGNTEAFF.

This clone was recorded only once. The chain joins TRBV2 to TRBJ2-2, with 9 bases that match TRBD2. The germline V gene has CDR1 SNHLY and CDR2 FYNNEI. The CDR3 totals 19 residues. V shed 2 bases, J shed 0 bases, and the junction held 10 bases outside the gene matches. The CDR3 loop reads CASSERRGGASANTGELFF. CDR3 DNA sequence: TGTGCCAGCAGTGAACGACGCGGGGGGGCCAGCGCGAACACCGGGGAGCTGTTTTTT.

This clone was detected once. The chain recombines TRBV11-3 with TRBJ2-3, with D possibly being TRBD1 or TRBD2 (5 bases each). Germline CDR1 is SGHNT and CDR2 is YENEEA. This CDR3 spans 14 amino acids. The V and J ends lost 1 base and 4 bases respectively, with 9 bases between them. CDR3: CASSLGGAPDTQYF. In DNA, the CDR3 is TGTGCCAGCAGCTTAGGAGGGGCCCCAGATACGCAGTATTTT.

This chain links TRBV21-1 with TRBJ1-5; TRBD1, the table's D call, lacks a check against the DNA. TRBV21-1 is labeled a pseudogene. This CDR3 contains 21 residues. The CDR3 bases are TGTGCCAGCAGCAAAGGAAAAGGGTGGGACAGTTCTTCCTATAGCAATCAGCCCCAGCATTTT. This gives the protein CASSKGKGWDSSSYSNQPQHF.

The chain is built from TRBV5-4 and TRBJ2-2; D uncertain. V lost 0 bases and J lost 1, with 7 bases in between. The CDR3 is made up of 15 amino acids. Germline CDR1 SGHNT, CDR2 YYREEE (reference sequence). The CDR3 here is CASSLGSLNTGELFF. Here the CDR3 DNA reads TGTGCCAGCAGCTTGGGTTCCCTGAACACCGGGGAGCTGTTTTTT.

The chain links TRBV19 to TRBJ2-2; 11 bases agree with TRBD1. V was pared by 7 bases and J by 3 bases, with 7 bases of the junction left unmatched. CDR3 size: 16 residues. Germline CDR1 and CDR2: LNHDA and SQIVND (reference sequence). The CDR3 DNA sequence: TGTGCCAGTATCGACCGGGACAGGGGGGACACCGGGGAGCTGTTTTTT. This codes for CASIDRDRGDTGELFF.

The chain uses TRBV4-3 and TRBJ1-2; 10 nucleotides match TRBD1. Germline-derived CDR1 and CDR2 are LGHNA and YSLEER. Trimming cost V 3 bases and J 6 bases; bases outside gene matches: 10. CDR3 length: 16 residues. In DNA form, the CDR3 reads TGCGCCAGCAGCCACGGGACAGGGGTTACGTTGAATGGCTACACCTTC. Translation gives CASSHGTGVTLNGYTF.

In DNA, the CDR3 is TGTGCCAGCAACTTCCGGGGTTTGGACACTGAAGCTTTCTTT. This translates into CASNFRGLDTEAFF. The chain recombines TRBV7-9 with TRBJ1-1; no reliable D call. The CDR3 runs to 14 residues. V was trimmed by 7 bases and J by 3 bases, leaving 15 bases between them. CDR1 is SEHNR, CDR2 FQNEAQ, per germline (reference sequence).

The rearrangement joins TRBV27 to TRBJ1-2; D gene ambiguous. V gave up 4 bases and J gave up 5 bases, with 11 bases separating them. Germline V gene sequence: CDR1 MNHEY, CDR2 SMNVEV (reference sequence). The length of the CDR3 is 13 residues. The CDR3 DNA is TGTGCCAGCAGTTCCGACTTGAATTATGGCTACACCTTC. This gives the protein CASSSDLNYGYTF.

The gene calls are TRBV12-2 and TRBJ2-1. TRBV12-2 is deemed a pseudogene. The CDR3 consists of 17 residues. CDR3 DNA sequence: TGTGCAAGTCGCTTAGGCCCGGACGGTCCGGTTTACAATGAGCAGTTCTTC. Translating gives CASRLGPDGPVYNEQFF.

This chain joins TRBV4-1 and TRBJ1-6; no reliable D call. V was clipped by 1 base and J by 3 bases, with 10 bases between them. Germline V CDR1 and CDR2: MGHRA, YSYEKL. The CDR3 length is 16 residues. This CDR3 is CASSQAAALYNSPLHF. In nucleotides, the CDR3 is TGCGCCAGCAGCCAAGCGGCAGCACTCTATAATTCACCCCTCCACTTT.

V is TRBV23-1 and J is TRBJ2-7; D possibly corresponds to TRBD1 (5 bases). TRBV23-1 is identified as an open reading frame with a role that is uncertain. This CDR3 region has 14 residues. V lost 0 bases and J 7 bases, leaving 13 bases between the germline ends. The CDR3 region has the DNA TGCGCCAGCAGTCAATCTCCTGGGGCGCGAGAGCAGTACTTC. It translates to CASSQSPGAREQYF.

The chain links TRBV29-1 to TRBJ2-3; no clear D. This CDR3 contains 17 residues. Germline assignment: CDR1 SQVTM and CDR2 ANQGSEA. Deletions cut 0 bases from V and 0 bases from J, with 16 bases between. The CDR3: CSVEDRAGPASTDTQYF. CDR3 DNA sequence: TGCAGCGTTGAAGATCGGGCCGGGCCTGCTAGCACAGATACGCAGTATTTT.

This chain connects TRBV6-1 to TRBJ1-2; D is undetermined. The CDR3 has 13 amino acids. The V end lost 0 bases, the J end lost 9 bases, and 11 bases lay between the germline ends. The germline V gene has CDR1 MNHNS and CDR2 SASEGT. The CDR3 loop is CASSEASYGSYTF. The CDR3 coding sequence is TGTGCCAGCAGTGAAGCGAGTTATGGCAGCTACACCTTC.

The chain carries TRBV28 and TRBJ2-7; 13 nucleotides line up with TRBD2. After removal of 5 bases from V and 9 bases from J, the junction contained 7 bases not matched to a gene. Germline V gene lookup returns CDR1 MDHEN and CDR2 SYDVKM. CDR3 size: 14 residues. The CDR3 loop is CASSPTSGGAGQYF. The CDR3 region has the DNA TGTGCCAGCAGTCCAACTAGCGGGGGGGCTGGGCAGTACTTC. Combining the CDR3 with reference TRBV28 and TRBJ2-7 gives the whole variable domain DVKVTQSSRYLVKRTGEKVFLECVQDMDHENMFWYRQDPGLGLRLIYFSYDVKMKEKGDIPEGYSVSREKKERFSLILESASTNQTSMYLCASSPTSGGAGQYFGPGTRLTVT.

The chain joins TRBV7-2 to TRBJ1-5, with TRBD1 identical over 7 bases. This CDR3 has 15 amino acids. J was trimmed by 7 bases and V by 1 base; bases with no gene match: 7. CDR1 is SGHTA and CDR2 is FQGNSA in the germline V gene. In DNA form, the CDR3 reads TGTGCCAGCAGCTTAGACGGGACAGTCAGACAGCCCCAGCATTTT. Protein: CASSLDGTVRQPQHF.

Written as DNA, the CDR3 is TGTGCCAGCAGCCTCGGGTATCGGTCCTACAATGAGCAGTTCTTC. Translated, it gives CASSLGYRSYNEQFF. The rearrangement links TRBV5-4 to TRBJ2-1; D is unclear. This CDR3 contains 15 residues. CDR1 is SGHNT and CDR2 is YYREEE in the germline V gene (reference sequence). With 4 bases removed from V and 1 base from J, the gap between germline ends came to 12 bases.